This entry lists 22 T cell receptor beta chains sequenced from one sample in a study of cytomegalovirus exposure and HLA in healthy donors. The study ran its PCR with 60 Vbeta and 13 Jbeta primers. Clones were sequenced by immunoSEQ multiplex PCR, and TCRdb holds only the in-frame ones, with some missing. The sample has approximately 180,000 clones, 80% seen once. Sequencing was performed on PBMCs. The source is a man aged 30 to 45 in good health and CMV-seropositive.

This rearrangement joins TRBV11-2 to TRBJ1-6, with 7 bases fitting TRBD1. Germline V lookup: CDR1 SGHAT, CDR2 FQNNGV. Trimming removed 5 bases from V and 7 bases from J; junction bases left unmatched: 11. The CDR3 consists of 16 residues. CDR3 in DNA: TGTGCCAGCAGCACAATAACAGGGGCCGTGAATTCACCCCTCCACTTT. It is translated as CASSTITGAVNSPLHF.

This clone occurred a few times. CDR3 DNA sequence: TGTGCCAGCAGCCAAGGTGCGAACAATGAGCAGTTCTTC. This translates into CASSQGANNEQFF. The chain recombines TRBV14 with TRBJ2-1, with unresolved D. Per the germline V gene, CDR1 is SGHDN and CDR2 is FVKESK. This CDR3 is built from 13 residues. V was clipped by 1 base and J by 5 bases, with 6 bases between them.

The chain is built from TRBV4-1 and TRBJ1-2; 8 bases are shared with TRBD1. The CDR3 totals 15 residues. Germline CDR1 reads MGHRA; CDR2 reads YSYEKL. Trimming removed 1 base from V and 7 bases from J; junction bases left unmatched: 8. CDR3: CASSQVGQGLGGYTF. The CDR3 DNA follows: TGCGCCAGCAGCCAAGTCGGACAGGGTCTCGGTGGCTACACCTTC.

The chain is built from TRBV23-1 and TRBJ1-2; a weak D match, TRBD1 (5 bases). TRBV23-1 qualifies as an ORF whose function is uncertain. The CDR3 length is 14 residues. V was clipped by 7 bases and J by 2 bases, with 14 bases between them. The chain's CDR3 is CASNPRVANYGYTF. The DNA of the CDR3 is TGCGCCAGCAACCCCAGGGTTGCCAACTATGGCTACACCTTC.

The gene calls are TRBV27 and TRBJ2-1; D possibly corresponds to TRBD1 (5 bases). CDR3 length: 13 residues. Germline V lookup: CDR1 MNHEY, CDR2 SMNVEV (reference sequence). The V gene lost 2 bases and the J gene lost 4 bases, with 6 bases spanning the gap. CDR3 in DNA: TGTGCCAGCAGTTTAGGGGCATACAATGAGCAGTTCTTC. Amino acids: CASSLGAYNEQFF.

The chain recombines TRBV28 with TRBJ2-7; D call uncertain. Germline CDR1 MDHEN, CDR2 SYDVKM. The CDR3 is made up of 12 amino acids. The ends were cut back, 1 base at V and 4 bases at J, with 5 bases in the middle. The CDR3 DNA reads TGTGCCAGCAGTTTATTCCAATACGAGCAGTACTTC. Its translation: CASSLFQYEQYF. The whole variable domain, remainder taken from reference TRBV28 and TRBJ2-7, is DVKVTQSSRYLVKRTGEKVFLECVQDMDHENMFWYRQDPGLGLRLIYFSYDVKMKEKGDIPEGYSVSREKKERFSLILESASTNQTSMYLCASSLFQYEQYFGPGTRLTVT.

The chain carries TRBV7-8 and TRBJ2-7, with TRBD2 identical over 15 bases. V shed 1 base, J shed 2 bases, and the junction held 6 bases outside the gene matches. This CDR3 region has 18 residues. Germline V gives CDR1 SGHVS, CDR2 FQNEAQ. This CDR3 is CASSLGTSGGAATYEQYF. The DNA for the CDR3 is TGTGCCAGCAGCTTAGGGACTAGCGGGGGGGCCGCGACCTACGAGCAGTACTTC.

The chain couples TRBV5-6 to TRBJ2-7, with 8 bases aligning to TRBD1. Trimming cost V 2 bases and J 4 bases; bases outside gene matches: 8. The CDR3 covers 15 residues. Germline CDR1 reads SGHDT; CDR2 reads YYEEEE. CDR3 protein: CASSFGTGIPYEQYF. The CDR3 DNA sequence: TGTGCCAGCAGCTTCGGGACAGGTATTCCGTACGAGCAGTACTTC.

This rearrangement joins TRBV28 to TRBJ1-1, with 9 bases identical to TRBD1. The germline V gene has CDR1 MDHEN and CDR2 SYDVKM. The length of the CDR3 is 16 residues. The V gene end was trimmed by 3 bases and the J gene end by 5 bases; junction bases not matched to a gene: 10. CDR3 bases: TGTGCCAGCAGTTTCCGGTTTACAGGGGGCCATACTGAAGCTTTCTTT. Translating gives CASSFRFTGGHTEAFF.

This clone was counted a few times. This chain joins TRBV4-3 and TRBJ2-1, with D tentatively TRBD2 (5 bases). V gave up 0 bases and J gave up 10 bases, with 19 bases separating them. CDR3 length: 16 residues. The germline CDR1 and CDR2 sequences are LGHNA and YSLEER. The CDR3 loop reads CASSQEPGTGMREQFF. The CDR3 nucleotides read TGCGCCAGCAGCCAAGAGCCCGGCACCGGGATGCGGGAGCAGTTCTTC.

V gene TRBV10-1 combines with J gene TRBJ1-2, with D unresolved. CDR1 is WNHNN and CDR2 is SYGVQD in the germline V gene (reference sequence). The CDR3 extends over 15 amino acids. Trimming took off 2 bases at V and 4 bases at J, with 14 bases between the two ends. CDR3 amino acids: CASSETKPAVYGYTF. CDR3 coding DNA: TGCGCCAGCAGTGAGACGAAACCCGCGGTCTATGGCTACACCTTC.

This chain connects TRBV7-6 to TRBJ1-4, with 9 bases lining up with TRBD1. Germline V gives CDR1 SGHVS, CDR2 FNYEAQ. The trim removed 1 base at V and 5 bases at J, leaving 2 bases unmatched. This CDR3 contains 15 residues. Written as DNA, the CDR3 is TGTGCCAGCAGCTTAGGGGGACAGGGCAATGAAAAACTGTTTTTT. It is translated as CASSLGGQGNEKLFF.

V gene TRBV7-2 combines with J gene TRBJ1-5, with D tentatively TRBD1 (6 bases). Trimming took off 5 bases at V and 2 bases at J, with 7 bases between the two ends. The CDR3 length is 13 residues. In germline, CDR1 is SGHTA, CDR2 FQGNSA. CDR3 bases: TGTGCCAGCAGCGAGGGGGGCAATCAGCCCCAGCATTTT. This translates into CASSEGGNQPQHF.

This clone has only one observation. This chain joins TRBV2 and TRBJ2-1, with D possibly matching TRBD2 (5 bases). The CDR3 has 15 amino acids. V dropped 2 bases and J dropped 3 bases, with 11 bases sitting between them. Germline V gene data show CDR1 as SNHLY and CDR2 as FYNNEI. The CDR3 DNA is TGTGCCAGCAGTGAAAGGCGGGCTGACTACAATGAGCAGTTCTTC. It codes for CASSERRADYNEQFF.

The chain couples TRBV21-1 to TRBJ1-2; the D call of TRBD1 is as the table states it, not checked on the DNA. TRBV21-1 is a pseudogene segment. The CDR3 is 16 amino acids. The CDR3 DNA reads as TGTGCCAGCAGCAAAGTTGACCGACAGGGGGACTATGGCTACACCTTC. It encodes CASSKVDRQGDYGYTF.

This chain joins TRBV14 and TRBJ2-7, with TRBD1 matching 7 bases. The J segment lost 2 bases and the V segment lost 1 base, leaving 5 bases of the junction unmatched. The V gene's germline CDR1 is SGHDN and CDR2 FVKESK. The CDR3 sequence is 15 residues long. Here the CDR3 DNA reads TGTGCCAGCAGCCAAGGTAGCGACAGGGCCTACGAGCAGTACTTC. Its translation: CASSQGSDRAYEQYF.

The rearrangement links TRBV6-5 to TRBJ2-7, with TRBD2 as a possible D gene (6 bases). CDR1 is MNHEY, CDR2 SVGAGI, per germline. V was trimmed by 6 bases and J by 2 bases, leaving 14 bases between them. The CDR3 extends over 14 amino acids. The CDR3 loop is CASSPSGEAYEQYF. For the CDR3, the DNA is TGTGCCAGCAGCCCCTCTGGGGAGGCCTACGAGCAGTACTTC.

This chain connects TRBV5-4 to TRBJ2-5; tentative D call: TRBD1 (5 bases). Between the trimmed V and J ends, which lost 2 bases and 5 bases, there was a span of 10 bases. The CDR3 has 13 residues. In germline, CDR1 is SGHNT, CDR2 YYREEE (reference sequence). The CDR3, as DNA: TGTGCCAGCAGCTTTCAGGGTCGCGAGACCCAGTACTTC. This translates into CASSFQGRETQYF.

This clone was observed a single time. The chain is built from TRBV19 and TRBJ1-4; D unresolved. V lost 5 bases and J 5 bases, leaving 15 bases between the germline ends. Germline V gene data show CDR1 as LNHDA and CDR2 as SQIVND (reference sequence). This CDR3 spans 15 amino acids. The CDR3 region is CASSDLADTNEKLFF. The CDR3 DNA reads TGTGCCAGTAGTGATCTGGCAGACACAAATGAAAAACTGTTTTTT.

This clone was recorded a few times. The J gene is TRBJ2-2, the V gene TRBV9; 7 nucleotides align to TRBD2. This CDR3 region has 16 residues. Germline assignment: CDR1 SGDLS and CDR2 YYNGEE. Germline trimming cut 4 bases from V and 6 bases from J; bases unmatched to any gene: 12. The CDR3 loop reads CASSTQSGEAPGELFF. The CDR3 DNA sequence: TGTGCCAGCAGCACTCAGAGCGGGGAGGCGCCCGGGGAGCTGTTTTTT.

This clone was found a few times. A junction end diverges from the germline sequence, so it may reflect a read error. The rearrangement joins TRBV28 to TRBJ2-7, with 14 nucleotides matching TRBD2. CDR3 size: 13 residues. Looked up from germline, CDR1 is MDHEN and CDR2 is SYDVKM. The CDR3 protein is CASSTGTSGGGRF. As DNA, the CDR3 is TGTGCCAGCAGCACCGGGACTAGCGGGGGAGGGAGGTTC.

The rearrangement joins TRBV5-1 to TRBJ2-2, with a possible D match to TRBD2 (5 bases). Looked up from germline, CDR1 is SGHRS and CDR2 is YFSETQ. This CDR3 is 17 amino acids long. The V end lost 4 bases, the J end lost 7 bases, and 23 bases lay between the germline ends. CDR3 DNA sequence: TGCGCCAGCAGCACTCCTGTGGGCGGGCCTCTGGGCGGGGAGCTGTTTTTT. Translation gives CASSTPVGGPLGGELFF.